Detailed here is one T cell receptor beta chain. The data derive from a study of blood T cell repertoires in COVID-19. In the study overall: The study drew acute and convalescent COVID-19 samples from the United States, Italy and Spain. Sources were T cells, B-cell-depleted T cells, or PBMCs; the material itself was cDNA or gDNA.

Authors' methods: Nucleated cell number was recorded as an estimate derived from reference gene primer amplification. Repertoires were generated with immunoSEQ multiplex PCR, while TCRdb's copy carries only in-frame clones and drops some. V and J calls and clone size are given by that table; D and trimming were obtained from the DNA. Altogether approximately 88,000 clones are present, 80% being singletons, with the ten largest covering 8% to 9%. From germline, CDR1 is LNHNV and CDR2 YYDKDF (reference sequence). The CDR3 spans 16 residues. With V trimmed by 5 bases and J by 4 bases, 10 bases remained unmatched.

The sample was peripheral blood. The rearrangement links TRBV15 to TRBJ2-3; 9 bases map to TRBD2. The receptor comes from a man aged 45-60 years who had recovered from COVID-19. CDR3 nucleotide sequence: TGTGCCACCAGCCCCCTTAGCGGGGGAAGATCAGATACGCAGTATTTT. Protein: CATSPLSGGRSDTQYF.